The following is a T cell receptor beta chain sequence with its context. Its antigen remains unidentified. The sample comes from a study of radiotherapy plus CTLA-4 blockade in lung cancer. Here immunoSEQ multiplex PCR was the method, and the copy in TCRdb shows in-frame clones only, minus some. The data show approximately 70,000 clones, roughly 76% seen once. With ipilimumab providing CTLA-4 blockade, focal radiation was administered to patients who had chemo-refractory metastatic non-small-cell lung cancer. Findings and limits, study-wide: The authors reported that early blood T cell clone dynamics, with interferon-beta, best predicted response.

V gave up 6 bases and J gave up 1 base; unmatched junction bases: 3. The CDR3 length is 14 residues. Looked up from germline, CDR1 is KGHSH and CDR2 is LQKENI. The sequencing here drew on peripheral blood, taken from a patient treated with radiotherapy plus ipilimumab. This clonotype originated in a human donor with non-small cell lung cancer whose response to radiotherapy plus ipilimumab could not be evaluated. Some clones in this sample may be carry-over from other donors' samples. The J gene is TRBJ1-1, the V gene TRBV18, with 9 bases lining up with TRBD1. CDR3 coding DNA: TGTGCCAGCTCGACGACAGGGGGGAACACTGAAGCTTTCTTT. Its translation: CASSTTGGNTEAFF.